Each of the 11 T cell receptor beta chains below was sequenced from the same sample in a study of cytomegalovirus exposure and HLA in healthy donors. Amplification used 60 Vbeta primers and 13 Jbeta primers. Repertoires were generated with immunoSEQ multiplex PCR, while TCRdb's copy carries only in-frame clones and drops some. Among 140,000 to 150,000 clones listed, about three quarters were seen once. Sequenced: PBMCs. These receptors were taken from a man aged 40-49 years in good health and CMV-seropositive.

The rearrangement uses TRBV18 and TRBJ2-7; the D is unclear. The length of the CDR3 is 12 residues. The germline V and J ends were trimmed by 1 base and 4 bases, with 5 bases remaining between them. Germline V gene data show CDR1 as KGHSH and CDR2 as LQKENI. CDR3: CASSPLAYEQYF. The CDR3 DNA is TGTGCCAGCTCACCACTAGCTTACGAGCAGTACTTC.

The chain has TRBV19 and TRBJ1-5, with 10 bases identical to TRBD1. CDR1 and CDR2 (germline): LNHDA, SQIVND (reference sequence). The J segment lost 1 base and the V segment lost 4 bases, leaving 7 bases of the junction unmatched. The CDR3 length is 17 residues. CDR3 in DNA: TGTGCCAGTAGTACGAACGACAGGGGGCCGAGCAATCAGCCCCAGCATTTT. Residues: CASSTNDRGPSNQPQHF.

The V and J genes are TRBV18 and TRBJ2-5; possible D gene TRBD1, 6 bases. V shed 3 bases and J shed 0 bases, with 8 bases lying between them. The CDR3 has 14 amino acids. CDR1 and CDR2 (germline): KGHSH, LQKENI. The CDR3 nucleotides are TGTGCCAGCTCACCCCGACAGGACCAAGAGACCCAGTACTTC. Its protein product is CASSPRQDQETQYF. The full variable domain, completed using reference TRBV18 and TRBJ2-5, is NAGVMQNPRHLVRRRGQEARLRCSPMKGHSHVYWYRQLPEEGLKFMVYLQKENIIDESGMPKERFSAEFPKEGPSILRIQQVVRGDSAAYFCASSPRQDQETQYFGPGTRLLVL.

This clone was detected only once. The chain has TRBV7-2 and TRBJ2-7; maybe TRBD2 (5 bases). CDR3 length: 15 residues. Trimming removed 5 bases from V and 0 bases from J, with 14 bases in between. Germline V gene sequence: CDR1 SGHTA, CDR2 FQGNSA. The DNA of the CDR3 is TGTGCCAGCAGCCTTATCCCGGGGAGCTCCTACGAGCAGTACTTC. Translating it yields CASSLIPGSSYEQYF.

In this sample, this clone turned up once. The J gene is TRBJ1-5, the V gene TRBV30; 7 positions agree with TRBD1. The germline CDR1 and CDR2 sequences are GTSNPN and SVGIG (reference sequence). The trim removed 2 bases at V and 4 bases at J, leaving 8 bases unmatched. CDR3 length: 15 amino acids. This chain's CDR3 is CAWSRPGQYNQPQHF. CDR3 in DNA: TGTGCCTGGAGTCGACCGGGACAGTATAATCAGCCCCAGCATTTT. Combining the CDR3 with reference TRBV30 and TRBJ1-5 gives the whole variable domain SQTIHQWPATLVQPVGSPLSLECTVEGTSNPNLYWYRQAAGRGLQLLFYSVGIGQISSEVPQNLSASRPQDRQFILSSKKLLLSDSGFYLCAWSRPGQYNQPQHFGDGTRLSIL.

CDR3 sequence: CASSLAGVGYNEQFF. In DNA form, the CDR3 reads TGTGCCAGTAGTTTAGCGGGAGTTGGCTACAATGAGCAGTTCTTC. V is TRBV19 and J is TRBJ2-1, with 9 bases matching TRBD2. J gave up 3 bases and V 5 bases, and 5 bases lay outside the gene matches. The CDR3 is made up of 15 amino acids. Germline V gene lookup returns CDR1 LNHDA and CDR2 SQIVND (reference sequence).

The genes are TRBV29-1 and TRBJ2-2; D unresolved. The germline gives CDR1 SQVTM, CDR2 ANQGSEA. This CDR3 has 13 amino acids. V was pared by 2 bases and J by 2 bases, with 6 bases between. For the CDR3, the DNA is TGCAGCGTTGAAAACACAAACACCGGGGAGCTGTTTTTT. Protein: CSVENTNTGELFF.

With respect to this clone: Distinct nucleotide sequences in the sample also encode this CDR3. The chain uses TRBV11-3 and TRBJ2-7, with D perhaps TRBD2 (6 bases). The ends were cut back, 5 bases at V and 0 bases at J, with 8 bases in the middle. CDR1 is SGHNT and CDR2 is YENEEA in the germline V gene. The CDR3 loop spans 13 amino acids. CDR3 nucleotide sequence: TGTGCCAGCAGCCTCGGGAGCTCCTACGAGCAGTACTTC. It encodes CASSLGSSYEQYF.

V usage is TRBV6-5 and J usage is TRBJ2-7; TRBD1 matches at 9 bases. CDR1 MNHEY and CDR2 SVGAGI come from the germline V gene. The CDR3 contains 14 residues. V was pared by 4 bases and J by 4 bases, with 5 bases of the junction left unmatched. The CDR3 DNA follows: TGTGCCAGCAGTTTACAGGGGGCTTGGTACGAGCAGTACTTC. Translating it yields CASSLQGAWYEQYF.

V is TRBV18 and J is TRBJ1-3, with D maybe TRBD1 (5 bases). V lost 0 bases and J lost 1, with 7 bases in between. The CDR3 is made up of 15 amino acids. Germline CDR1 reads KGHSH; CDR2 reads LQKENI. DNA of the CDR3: TGTGCCAGCTCACCACCGGGGGGTTCTGGAAACACCATATATTTT. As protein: CASSPPGGSGNTIYF. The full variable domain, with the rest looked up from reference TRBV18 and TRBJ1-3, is NAGVMQNPRHLVRRRGQEARLRCSPMKGHSHVYWYRQLPEEGLKFMVYLQKENIIDESGMPKERFSAEFPKEGPSILRIQQVVRGDSAAYFCASSPPGGSGNTIYFGEGSWLTVV.

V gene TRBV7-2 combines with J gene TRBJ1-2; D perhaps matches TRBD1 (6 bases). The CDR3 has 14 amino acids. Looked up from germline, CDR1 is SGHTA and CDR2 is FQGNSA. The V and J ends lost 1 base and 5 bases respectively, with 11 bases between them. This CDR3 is CASSLEQGLYGYTF. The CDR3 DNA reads TGTGCCAGCAGCTTAGAACAGGGATTATATGGCTACACCTTC.